Listed below are T cell receptor beta chains from one sample, sequenced in a study of blood T cell repertoires in COVID-19. Some clones are missing from TCRdb's copy, which holds only in-frame ones; the method was immunoSEQ multiplex PCR. This sample carries 180,000 or so clones, just under 80% of them seen once, and the ten largest clones take approximately 2.9%. Sample: peripheral blood. These receptors all stem from an elderly woman with active or convalescent COVID-19. The CDR3 runs from the conserved cysteine through the conserved F or W. The D gene is left open where the match is weak. Clone size, where shown, is once, few, many, or a class for clones that have expanded.

clone_size j_call d_call v_call cdr3_length cdr3_aa cdr3_nt
NA TRBJ2-1 TRBD2 TRBV19 15 CASSTSGGAYNEQFF TGTGCCAGTAGCACTAGCGGGGGGGCCTACAATGAGCAGTTCTTC
once TRBJ1-3 NA TRBV9 17 CASSPSRPLSSGNTIYF TGTGCCAGCAGCCCTTCGAGGCCCTTGAGCTCTGGAAACACCATATATTTT
NA TRBJ2-5 TRBD2 TRBV7-2 14 CASSSGTIKETQYF TGTGCCAGCAGCTCCGGGACTATTAAAGAGACCCAGTACTTC
NA TRBJ1-2 NA TRBV5-1 14 CASSTSTGSYGYTF TGCGCCAGCAGCACCAGTACAGGGTCCTATGGCTACACCTTC
NA TRBJ2-7 NA TRBV4-1 16 CASSLRPDYPGYEQYF TGCGCCAGCAGCCTTCGTCCGGACTACCCGGGCTACGAGCAGTACTTC
once TRBJ1-4 NA TRBV5-4 17 CASSMDIAGSTNEKLFF TGTGCCAGCAGCATGGATATTGCAGGGTCAACTAATGAAAAACTGTTTTTT
NA TRBJ2-7 NA TRBV5-1 13 CASSFGESSEQYF TGCGCCAGCAGCTTTGGAGAGTCGAGCGAGCAGTACTTC
NA TRBJ2-3 TRBD2 TRBV20-1 11 CSSAGADTQYF TGCAGTTCCGCGGGGGCAGATACGCAGTATTTT
NA TRBJ1-2 NA TRBV5-5 15 CASSLAAGINYGYTF TGTGCCAGCAGCTTGGCCGCGGGGATTAACTATGGCTACACCTTC
NA TRBJ2-7 TRBD1 TRBV5-1 14 CASSSGTGDYEQYF TGCGCCAGCAGCTCCGGGACAGGGGACTACGAGCAGTACTTC
NA TRBJ1-1 NA TRBV27 14 CASSSVQGNTEAFF TGTGCCAGCAGTTCCGTACAGGGGAACACTGAAGCTTTCTTT
NA TRBJ1-1 TRBD1 TRBV27 15 CASKSWDRANTEAFF TGTGCCTCGAAGAGCTGGGACAGGGCAAACACTGAAGCTTTCTTT
many TRBJ2-2 NA TRBV3-1/TRBV3-2 13 CASSQGPVGELFF TGTGCCAGCAGCCAAGGTCCGGTCGGGGAGCTGTTTTTT
NA TRBJ1-4 NA TRBV19 16 CASSIGSRSGPEKLFF TGTGCCAGTAGTATAGGGTCCAGGAGCGGTCCTGAAAAACTGTTTTTT
NA TRBJ2-2 TRBD1 TRBV24-1 13 CATSDRATGELFF TGTGCCACCTCGGACAGGGCAACCGGGGAGCTGTTTTTT
NA TRBJ2-1 TRBD2 TRBV15 13 CATSRVSGGALFF TGTGCCACCAGCAGGGTGAGCGGGGGGGCCTTGTTCTTC
NA TRBJ1-3 NA TRBV2 14 CASTRVNSGNTIYF TGTGCCAGCACCCGGGTAAACTCTGGAAACACCATATATTTT
NA TRBJ1-2 NA TRBV7-3 14 CASSLSPGNYGYTF TGTGCCAGCAGCTTATCCCCCGGGAACTATGGCTACACCTTC
NA TRBJ2-1 NA TRBV7-9 15 CATTLGSPLNNEQFF TGTGCCACCACGTTGGGCTCACCACTGAACAATGAGCAGTTCTTC
NA TRBJ2-7 TRBD1 TRBV4-3 15 CASSPRPRQGLEQYF TGCGCCAGCAGCCCCAGACCGAGACAGGGATTGGAGCAGTACTTC
once TRBJ1-3 NA TRBV18 17 CASSPRVQGGSGNTIYF TGTGCCAGCTCACCACGGGTTCAGGGCGGCTCTGGAAACACCATATATTTT
few TRBJ1-5 NA TRBV5-5 14 CASSLVQANQPQHF TGTGCCAGCAGTTTAGTGCAGGCCAATCAGCCCCAGCATTTT
NA TRBJ1-5 NA TRBV5-8 15 CASSPRGGTGQPQHF TGTGCCAGCAGCCCTAGAGGGGGAACGGGCCAGCCCCAGCATTTT
NA TRBJ2-3 TRBD2 TRBV27 14 CASRAGVQTDTQYF TGTGCCAGCAGGGCGGGGGTTCAGACAGATACGCAGTATTTT
NA TRBJ1-1 NA TRBV7-2 13 CASSSRQLTEAFF TGTGCCAGCAGCTCCAGACAGTTAACTGAAGCTTTCTTT
NA TRBJ2-7 TRBD1 TRBV11-3 13 CASSAGTAYEQYF TGTGCCAGCAGCGCCGGGACAGCTTACGAGCAGTACTTC
once TRBJ1-5 NA TRBV18 15 CASSHDRLSNQPQHF TGTGCCAGCTCACATGACAGGCTTTCCAATCAGCCCCAGCATTTT
NA TRBJ1-1 TRBD1 TRBV7-9 14 CASSLATRGTEAFF TGTGCCAGCAGCTTAGCGACCAGGGGGACTGAAGCTTTCTTT
NA TRBJ1-5 TRBD1 TRBV4-2 16 CASSHATGDSNQPQHF TGTGCCAGCAGCCACGCGACAGGGGATAGCAATCAGCCCCAGCATTTT
NA TRBJ1-2 NA TRBV9 14 CASSVGYRADGYTF TGTGCCAGCAGCGTAGGGTACAGGGCGGATGGCTACACCTTC
NA TRBJ1-5 NA TRBV6-1 14 CASSESGINQPQHF TGTGCCAGCAGTGAGTCAGGGATCAATCAGCCCCAGCATTTT
NA TRBJ1-2 TRBD1 TRBV5-1 13 CASSYGTVYGYTF TGCGCCAGCAGTTATGGGACAGTCTATGGCTACACCTTC
few TRBJ1-1 TRBD1 TRBV7-8 14 CASSSVWTGLEAFF TGTGCCAGCAGTTCGGTATGGACAGGGCTTGAAGCTTTCTTT
NA TRBJ1-2 NA TRBV5-1 12 CASSLGREVGTF TGCGCCAGCAGCTTGGGCAGGGAAGTCGGGACCTTC
NA TRBJ2-7 NA TRBV27 14 CASSLSGALVEQYF TGTGCCAGCAGTTTATCTGGAGCCCTCGTCGAGCAGTACTTC
NA TRBJ1-3 NA TRBV5-6 15 CASSSRGSFGNTIYF TGTGCCAGCAGCTCTCGGGGGAGCTTTGGAAACACCATATATTTT
NA TRBJ1-6 TRBD1 TRBV30 17 CAWSVAHDRGHNSPLHF TGTGCCTGGAGTGTCGCCCACGACAGGGGGCATAATTCACCCCTCCACTTT
NA TRBJ2-3 NA TRBV5-1 16 CASSLGAGEGIDTQYF TGCGCCAGCAGCTTGGGGGCAGGGGAAGGGATCGATACGCAGTATTTT
NA TRBJ2-2 TRBD2 TRBV27 18 CASSRTSGGASSTGELFF TGTGCCAGCAGTAGGACTAGCGGGGGGGCCTCTTCAACCGGGGAGCTGTTTTTT
NA TRBJ2-7 NA TRBV20-1 11 CSAPVIPQQYF TGCAGTGCTCCAGTTATCCCGCAGCAGTACTTC
NA TRBJ1-4 NA TRBV5-1 14 CASSFGRGNEKLFF TGCGCCAGCAGCTTTGGGCGGGGGAATGAAAAACTGTTTTTT
NA TRBJ2-1 NA TRBV28 15 CATSRLGPSYNEQFF TGTGCCACTTCCCGTTTGGGGCCGTCCTACAATGAGCAGTTCTTC
NA TRBJ2-2 NA TRBV5-1 14 CASSLYPASGELFF TGCGCCAGCAGCTTGTATCCCGCTAGCGGGGAGCTGTTTTTT
NA TRBJ2-1 TRBD2 TRBV3-1/TRBV3-2 18 CASSQAAPGLAGVMGQFF TGTGCCAGCAGCCAAGCCGCGCCGGGACTAGCGGGGGTTATGGGGCAGTTCTTC
NA TRBJ2-1 TRBD2 TRBV3-1/TRBV3-2 19 CASSQSAASGALHPDEQFF TGTGCCAGCAGCCAATCCGCAGCTAGCGGAGCCCTACATCCGGATGAGCAGTTCTTC
NA TRBJ1-5 NA TRBV28 12 CASSLIFQPQHF TGTGCCAGCAGTTTAATCTTTCAGCCCCAGCATTTT
NA TRBJ1-3 NA TRBV7-9 13 CASSPGGGNTIYF TGTGCCAGCAGCCCGGGTGGTGGAAACACCATATATTTT
NA TRBJ1-5 NA TRBV10-3 14 CAISEDVTAQPQHF TGTGCCATCAGTGAAGATGTTACAGCTCAGCCCCAGCATTTT
NA TRBJ2-3 NA TRBV3-1/TRBV3-2 16 CASSQGVGGTQDTQYF TGTGCCAGCAGCCAAGGGGTAGGGGGAACCCAAGATACGCAGTATTTT
NA TRBJ2-1 NA TRBV3-1/TRBV3-2 12 CASSQDGGARFF TGTGCCAGCAGCCAAGACGGGGGAGCACGGTTCTTC
few TRBJ1-2 NA TRBV28 12 CASSLRGRGYTF TGTGCCAGCAGTTTACGGGGGAGAGGCTACACCTTC
NA TRBJ1-5 NA TRBV6-5 14 CASSPVIGRGPQHF TGTGCCAGCAGCCCCGTAATAGGCCGGGGGCCCCAGCATTTT
NA TRBJ2-3 NA TRBV7-2 15 CASSYRDLKSDTQYF TGTGCCAGCAGCTACCGGGACTTGAAATCAGATACGCAGTATTTT
NA TRBJ1-2 TRBD1 TRBV5-1 13 CASSSGQGTGYTF TGCGCCAGCAGCTCGGGACAGGGGACTGGCTACACCTTC
NA TRBJ2-7 NA TRBV6-5 11 CASGQNYEQYF TGTGCCAGCGGACAAAACTACGAGCAGTACTTC
few TRBJ1-1 TRBD1 TRBV15 14 CATSSGQGSAEAFF TGTGCCACCAGCAGCGGACAGGGTTCCGCTGAAGCTTTCTTT
NA TRBJ1-2 NA TRBV6-5 13 CATNGGQLYGYTF TGTGCCACCAATGGAGGGCAGCTATATGGCTACACCTTC